This TCR beta chain was observed in a study of shared T cell receptors in the human thymus. The CDR3 is made up of 11 amino acids. Germline assignment: CDR1 GTSNPN and CDR2 SVGIG (reference sequence). Trimming shortened V by 5 bases and J by 10 bases, and 12 bases separated the two germline ends. The data were produced by immunoSEQ multiplex PCR, yet TCRdb's version contains in-frame clones alone and is incomplete. This table holds 450,000 to 650,000 clones, more than 75% found once. Another study also made use of these data, one on human thymus T cells. That paper notes: Thymic resections from corrective heart surgery supplied the tissue. Repertoires sampled from thymus and blood appeared biased in V and J gene usage. Related work found strong thymic repertoire overlap between unrelated individuals.

The J gene is TRBJ2-1, the V gene TRBV30; D remains unclear. Sequenced input: thymocytes. The sequence was obtained from a boy in the first two years of life with a congenital heart defect. CDR3 sequence reads: CAWYSRQEQFF. The CDR3 coding sequence is TGTGCCTGGTATAGCCGGCAGGAGCAGTTCTTC.